This entry lists 10 T cell receptor beta chains sequenced from one sample in a study of blood T cell repertoires in COVID-19. Here immunoSEQ multiplex PCR was the method, and the copy in TCRdb shows in-frame clones only, minus some. The data hold roughly 240,000 clones, with about 88% observed a single time. Sequencing used peripheral blood. These receptors came from a man in his late teens or twenties with active or convalescent COVID-19.

Points on this clone: A read error may produce the germline difference seen at one junction end. V gene TRBV24-1 combines with J gene TRBJ2-3; D is possibly TRBD2 (5 bases). Per the germline V gene, CDR1 is KGHDR and CDR2 is SFDVKD. The CDR3 loop spans 13 amino acids. Here the CDR3 DNA reads TGTGCCACCAGTCGGGATAGCACACATACGCAGTATTTT. It is translated as CATSRDSTHTQYF.

This clone occurred once. V is TRBV21-1 and J is TRBJ2-7; the table calls TRBD2, which could not be checked here. TRBV21-1 is labeled a pseudogene. The CDR3 extends over 16 amino acids. CDR3 in DNA: TGTGCCAGCAGCTCCCACCACGGGGAGGGGGGGTACGAGCAGTACTTC. It is translated as CASSSHHGEGGYEQYF.

V gene TRBV7-9 combines with J gene TRBJ1-1; D gene ambiguous. Germline V gene sequence: CDR1 SEHNR, CDR2 FQNEAQ (reference sequence). This CDR3 is 12 amino acids long. The V and J ends lost 1 base and 3 bases respectively, with 3 bases between them. The CDR3, as DNA: TGTGCCAGCAGCTTAGTATACACTGAAGCTTTCTTT. Translating it yields CASSLVYTEAFF.

This chain uses TRBV19 with TRBJ1-5; no definite D call. Looked up from germline, CDR1 is LNHDA and CDR2 is SQIVND (reference sequence). The CDR3 is made up of 15 amino acids. Deletions cut 3 bases from V and 3 bases from J, with 12 bases between. The CDR3 sequence: CASSMAEYANQPQHF. The CDR3 DNA reads as TGTGCCAGTAGTATGGCGGAGTATGCCAATCAGCCCCAGCATTTT.

The chain joins TRBV7-2 to TRBJ1-2, with D hard to call. Germline assignment: CDR1 SGHTA and CDR2 FQGNSA. Trimming shortened V by 6 bases and J by 7 bases, and 15 bases separated the two germline ends. The CDR3 length is 13 residues. The CDR3 reads CASSPSLSGGYTF. CDR3 nucleotide sequence: TGTGCCAGCAGTCCCTCCCTTTCGGGTGGCTACACCTTC.

This rearrangement joins TRBV3-1 (or the pseudogene TRBV3-2) to TRBJ1-5; D uncertain. CDR1 is LGHDT and CDR2 is YNNKEL in the germline V gene (reference sequence). The CDR3 sequence is 13 residues long. Trimming left V 6 bases short and J 7 bases short, with 13 bases between. This CDR3 reads CASSVEPGQPQHF. The CDR3 DNA sequence: TGTGCCAGCAGTGTGGAGCCGGGGCAGCCCCAGCATTTT.

The chain is built from TRBV21-1 and TRBJ1-5. TRBV21-1 constitutes a pseudogene. The CDR3 runs to 16 residues. CDR3 coding DNA: TGTGCCAGCAGGATCAGCTCCTACTATAGCAATCAGCCCCAGCATTTT. Encoded protein: CASRISSYYSNQPQHF.

The chain uses TRBV5-5 and TRBJ1-2, with D unclear. The CDR3 extends over 13 amino acids. CDR1 and CDR2 (germline): SGHKS, YYEKEE (reference sequence). V gave up 0 bases and J gave up 8 bases, with 11 bases separating them. CDR3 loop: CASSLAEGAGYTF. The CDR3 DNA follows: TGTGCCAGCAGCTTGGCCGAGGGAGCGGGCTACACCTTC.

CDR3 residues: CACPPRGGELFF. The CDR3 DNA follows: TGTGCCTGCCCCCCCCGCGGCGGGGAGCTGTTTTTT. The V call is TRBV30, the J call TRBJ2-2; D is unclear. Trimming pared 6 bases from V and 7 bases from J, leaving 12 bases between. This CDR3 contains 12 residues. Per germline, CDR1 GTSNPN and CDR2 SVGIG (reference sequence).

This clone occurred a few times. This chain joins TRBV30 and TRBJ2-1; no clear D gene. V was pared by 3 bases and J by 0 bases, with 9 bases between. Germline V gene sequence: CDR1 GTSNPN, CDR2 SVGIG (reference sequence). CDR3 length: 14 amino acids. CDR3 sequence: CAWRWKRSYNEQFF. For the CDR3, the DNA is TGTGCCTGGAGGTGGAAGCGCTCCTACAATGAGCAGTTCTTC.